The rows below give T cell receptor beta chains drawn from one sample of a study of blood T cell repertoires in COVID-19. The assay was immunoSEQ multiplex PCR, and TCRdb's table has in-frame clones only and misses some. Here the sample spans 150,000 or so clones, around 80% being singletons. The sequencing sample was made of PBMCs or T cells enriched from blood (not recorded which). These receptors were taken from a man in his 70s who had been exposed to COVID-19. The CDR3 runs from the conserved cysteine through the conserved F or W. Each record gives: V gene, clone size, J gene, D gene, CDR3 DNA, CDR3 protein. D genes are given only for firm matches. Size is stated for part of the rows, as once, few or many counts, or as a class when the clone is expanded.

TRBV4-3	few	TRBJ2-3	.	TGCGCCAGCAGCCAAGATTACGGGACTTTAACAGATACGCAGTATTTT	CASSQDYGTLTDTQYF
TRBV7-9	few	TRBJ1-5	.	TGTGCCAGCAGCTTAGGGGCAGGGGATCAGCCCCAGCATTTT	CASSLGAGDQPQHF
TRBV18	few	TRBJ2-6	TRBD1	TGTGCCAGCTCGGGTGGTTCCGGGACAGGGAAAACCAACGTCCTGACTTTC	CASSGGSGTGKTNVLTF
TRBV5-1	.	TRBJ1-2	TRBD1	TGCGCCAGCGCTACAGGGGGGCTTAACTATGGCTACACCTTC	CASATGGLNYGYTF
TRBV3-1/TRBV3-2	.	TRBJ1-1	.	TGTGCCAGCAGCCAATCCTCGGGGAACACTGAAGCTTTCTTT	CASSQSSGNTEAFF
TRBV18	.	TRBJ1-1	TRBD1	TGTGCCAGCTCACCTACGACAGGGGACACTGAAGCTTTCTTT	CASSPTTGDTEAFF
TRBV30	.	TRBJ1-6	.	TGTGCCTGGAGGGCCCGCTCCTATAATTCACCCCTCCACTTT	CAWRARSYNSPLHF
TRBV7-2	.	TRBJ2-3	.	TGTGCCAGCAGGCGAAGTACAGATACGCAGTATTTT	CASRRSTDTQYF
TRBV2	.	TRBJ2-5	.	TGTGCCAGCAGTGAAGGGAGGGGACGGGAGACCCAGTACTTC	CASSEGRGRETQYF
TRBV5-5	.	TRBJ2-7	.	TGTGCCAGCAGCTTGCAAGCAGGGTCAGACGAGCAGTACTTC	CASSLQAGSDEQYF
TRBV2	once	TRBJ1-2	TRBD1	TGTGCCAGCAGCGCGACAGGGGATGGCTACACCTTC	CASSATGDGYTF
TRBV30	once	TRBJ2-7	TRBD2	TGTGCCTGGAGATTCCCGGGAGGCTACGAGCAGTACTTC	CAWRFPGGYEQYF
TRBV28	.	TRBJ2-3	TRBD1	TGTGCCAGCAGTTCACCCGACAGGGGAACAGATACGCAGTATTTT	CASSSPDRGTDTQYF
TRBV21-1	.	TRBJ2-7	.	TGTGCCAGCAGCAAAGGGGGGACTAGCGGGTGTCCCTACGAGCAGTACTTC	CASSKGGTSGCPYEQYF
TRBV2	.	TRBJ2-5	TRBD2	TGTGCCAGCAGTGTACGGCGGGGGGCTGAAGAGACCCAGTACTTC	CASSVRRGAEETQYF
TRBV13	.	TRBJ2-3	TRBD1	TGTGCCAGCAGCCCGACAGGGGACACAGATACGCAGTATTTT	CASSPTGDTDTQYF
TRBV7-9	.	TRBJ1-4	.	TGTGCCAGCGTGAGGTCCAATTATGAAAAACTGTTTTTT	CASVRSNYEKLFF
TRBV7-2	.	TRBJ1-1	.	TGTGCCAGCAGCCAGGACAAGAACACTGAAGCTTTCTTT	CASSQDKNTEAFF
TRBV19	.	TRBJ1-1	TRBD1	TGTGCCAGTAGTACTGCCGCGGGACAGGGATTTCTTAAAGCTTTCTTT	CASSTAAGQGFLKAFF
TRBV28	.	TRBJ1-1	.	TGTGCCAGCAGTTTAGCCAGAGGAGGCACTGAAGCTTTCTTT	CASSLARGGTEAFF
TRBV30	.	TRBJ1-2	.	TGTGCCTGGAGTGTACATGGAGGGAACTATGGCTACACCTTC	CAWSVHGGNYGYTF
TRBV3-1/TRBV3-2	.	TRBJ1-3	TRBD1	TGTGCCAGCAGCCACGGGGACAGGCTCTCTGGAAACACCATATATTTT	CASSHGDRLSGNTIYF
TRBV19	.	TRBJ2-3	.	TGTGCCAGTAGACTAGGGAATACGCAGTATTTT	CASRLGNTQYF
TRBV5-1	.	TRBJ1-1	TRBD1	TGCGCCAGCAGCCCCCAAACGGGGACAGTGAACACTGAAGCTTTCTTT	CASSPQTGTVNTEAFF
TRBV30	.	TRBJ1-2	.	TGTGCCTGGAGCCGCGGTCCCCTCTATGGCTACACCTTC	CAWSRGPLYGYTF
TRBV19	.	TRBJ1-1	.	TGTGCCAGTAGTATTACGACAGGGAACACTGAAGCTTTCTTT	CASSITTGNTEAFF
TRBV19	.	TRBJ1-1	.	TGTGCCAGTAGTATAGCGGACTACAGGAACACTGAAGCTTTCTTT	CASSIADYRNTEAFF
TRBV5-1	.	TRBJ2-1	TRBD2	TGCGCCAGCAGCTGGGAGGGCCTTAGGGAGCAGTTCTTC	CASSWEGLREQFF
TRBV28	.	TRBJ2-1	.	TGTGCCAGCACCCCAGGATACAATGAGCAGTTCTTC	CASTPGYNEQFF
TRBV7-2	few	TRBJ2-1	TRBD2	TGTGCCAGCAGCTTATCTACTAGCGCTGTACGAGAGCAGTTCTTC	CASSLSTSAVREQFF
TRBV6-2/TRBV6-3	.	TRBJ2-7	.	TGTGCCAGCAGCGAGACAAGTCCCGAGCAGTACTTC	CASSETSPEQYF
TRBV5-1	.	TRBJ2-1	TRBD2	TGCGCCAGCAGCTTGGTCCTAGCGGACTACAATGAGCAGTTCTTC	CASSLVLADYNEQFF
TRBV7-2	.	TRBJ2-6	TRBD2	TGTGCCAGCAGCTTGACTAGACTAGCGGGAGACGCCAACGTCCTGACTTTC	CASSLTRLAGDANVLTF
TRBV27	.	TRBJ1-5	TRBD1	TGTGCCAGCAGTTGGGACAGAAATCAGCCCCAGCATTTT	CASSWDRNQPQHF
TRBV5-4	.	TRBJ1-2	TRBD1	TGTGCCAGCAGCTTGGGCTTCGACAGGGGAAGCTATGGCTACACCTTC	CASSLGFDRGSYGYTF
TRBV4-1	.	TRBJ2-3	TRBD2	TGCGCCAGCTCGGGACTAGCGGGAGGTTCCTATACGCAGTATTTT	CASSGLAGGSYTQYF
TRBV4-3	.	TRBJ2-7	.	TGCGCCAGCAGCCAAGATCCTGGGTCAGGGGTAACCTACGAGCAGTACTTC	CASSQDPGSGVTYEQYF
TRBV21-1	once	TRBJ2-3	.	TGTGCCAGCAGCAAAGGGAACCGGGACAGGGGAGGTACGCAGTATTTT	CASSKGNRDRGGTQYF
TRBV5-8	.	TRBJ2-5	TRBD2	TGTGCCAGCAGCTTGGAGGGGACTAGCGGGATGTGGAAGACCCAGTACTTC	CASSLEGTSGMWKTQYF
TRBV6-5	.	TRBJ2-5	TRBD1	TGTGCCAGCAGTCCCCAGATCTTACAGGGGGCCCAGTACTTC	CASSPQILQGAQYF
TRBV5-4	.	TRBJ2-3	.	TGTGCCAGCAGCTACCAAATGTCGGGGGTTTCCACAGATACGCAGTATTTT	CASSYQMSGVSTDTQYF
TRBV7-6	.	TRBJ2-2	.	TGTGCCAGCAGCCCCGCGGGTGATTGGGGAACAATAGTAGGCACCGGGGAGCTGTTTTTT	CASSPAGDWGTIVGTGELFF
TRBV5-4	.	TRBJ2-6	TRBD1	TGTGCCAGCAGCTTGGGACAGGGTGGCGTTGGGGCCAACGTCCTGACTTTC	CASSLGQGGVGANVLTF
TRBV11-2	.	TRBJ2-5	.	TGTGCCAGCAGCTCGCTGGGGGCGGGAGAGACCCAGTACTTC	CASSSLGAGETQYF
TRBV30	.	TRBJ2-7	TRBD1	TGTGCCTGGAGTTCCGGGACAGGGGGATACGAGCAGTACTTC	CAWSSGTGGYEQYF
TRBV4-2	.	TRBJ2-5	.	TGTGCCAGCAGCCAAGATGCTACAGACGGAGAGACCCAGTACTTC	CASSQDATDGETQYF
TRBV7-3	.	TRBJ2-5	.	TGTGCCAGCAGCTCCAATTCCCGGGAGACCCAGTACTTC	CASSSNSRETQYF
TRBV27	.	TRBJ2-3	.	TGTGCCAGCAGTTTTGTCCTCGGGGCAGATACGCAGTATTTT	CASSFVLGADTQYF
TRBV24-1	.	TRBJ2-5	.	TGTGCCACCAGCAAAAGGGGCAGGGGAGAGACCCAGTACTTC	CATSKRGRGETQYF
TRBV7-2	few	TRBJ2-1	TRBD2	TGTGCCAGCAGCTCGCGGACTAGCGGAACCTACAATGAGCAGTTCTTC	CASSSRTSGTYNEQFF
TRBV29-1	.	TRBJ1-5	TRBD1	TGCAGCGTTTCCGGGACAGGGGTAGGGTGGGGCAATCAGCCCCAGCATTTT	CSVSGTGVGWGNQPQHF